The 21 T cell receptor beta chains below were found in one sample sequenced in a study of T-cell memory formation after mild COVID-19. TCRdb re-derived calls from the 5' RACE reads in MiXCR, one entry per CDR3 protein. Of 250,000 to 350,000 distinct CDR3 sequences in the sample, around 15% were seen once. Sequences were obtained from PBMCs or a T cell subset sorted from them (not recorded which). The source of these receptors is a man aged 18-30 years who had mild COVID-19 (a few samples of this study predate the infection). Cell type and time point are not known.

The chain combines TRBV25-1 with TRBJ1-1; TRBD1 matches at 8 bases. In germline, CDR1 is MGHDK, CDR2 SYGVNS. This CDR3 is built from 15 residues. V was pared by 3 bases and J by 1 base, with 4 bases of the junction left unmatched. The CDR3, as DNA: TGTGCCAGCAGTGACGGACAGGGTGGGAACACTGAAGCTTTCTTT. This codes for CASSDGQGGNTEAFF.

The chain carries TRBV20-1 and TRBJ2-3, with D perhaps TRBD1 or TRBD2 (6 bases each). The V and J ends lost 6 bases and 4 bases respectively, with 23 bases between them. This CDR3 is built from 16 residues. The V gene's germline CDR1 is DFQATT and CDR2 SNEGSKA (reference sequence). This chain's CDR3 is CSAPTLWQGRSDTQYF. CDR3 DNA: TGCAGTGCCCCTACACTCTGGCAGGGGAGGTCAGATACGCAGTATTTT.

J is TRBJ2-1 and V is TRBV6-1; D may be TRBD1 (6 bases). Trimming shortened V by 8 bases and J by 8 bases, and 13 bases separated the two germline ends. This CDR3 has 12 amino acids. From germline, CDR1 is MNHNS and CDR2 SASEGT. The CDR3 sequence is CASFQGYDEQFF. CDR3 bases: TGTGCCAGCTTTCAGGGGTATGATGAGCAGTTCTTC.

This clonotype was detected only once. The chain is built from TRBV7-8 and TRBJ2-2; D uncertain. V dropped 4 bases and J dropped 1 base, with 13 bases sitting between them. The CDR3 is 16 amino acids. CDR1 is SGHVS and CDR2 is FQNEAQ in the germline V gene. In DNA form, the CDR3 reads TGTGCCAGCAGCTCTTGGGTAATCGGGAACACCGGGGAGCTGTTTTTT. Protein: CASSSWVIGNTGELFF.

The V call is TRBV12-3 or TRBV12-4, the J call TRBJ2-1; the D gene is possibly TRBD1 (5 bases). The CDR3 runs to 14 residues. The V end was cut by 7 bases, the J end by 6 bases, with 16 bases between. The CDR3 loop reads CASTPGGRANEQFF. CDR3 nucleotides: TGTGCCAGCACCCCGGGCGGCAGGGCCAATGAGCAGTTCTTC.

This chain joins TRBV5-1 and TRBJ1-1; TRBD1 is a possible D gene (6 bases). CDR3 length equals 15 residues. V lost 0 bases and J 2 bases, leaving 11 bases between the germline ends. The germline CDR1 and CDR2 sequences are SGHRS and YFSETQ. The CDR3 region is CASSLVTGLNTEAFF. The CDR3 DNA reads TGCGCCAGCAGCTTGGTAACAGGGCTTAACACTGAAGCTTTCTTT.

The chain carries TRBV6-5 and TRBJ1-3; no definite D call. V was shortened by 0 bases and J by 4 bases, with 13 bases between the two germline ends. Per germline, CDR1 MNHEY and CDR2 SVGAGI. The CDR3 runs to 16 residues. CDR3: CASSYSGSGIGNTIYF. CDR3 sequence (DNA): TGTGCCAGCAGTTACTCAGGGTCGGGTATCGGAAACACCATATATTTT.

This sequence joins TRBV6-2 or TRBV6-3 and TRBJ1-4; 7 nucleotides line up with TRBD1. The CDR3 covers 15 residues. J lost 3 bases, V lost 6 bases, and 7 bases had no gene match. CDR1 is MNHEY, CDR2 SVGEGT, per germline. CDR3 in amino acids: CASSSQGVANEKLFF. Here the CDR3 DNA reads TGTGCCAGCAGCTCGCAGGGGGTCGCTAATGAAAAACTGTTTTTT.

V gene TRBV7-2 combines with J gene TRBJ1-2; tentative D call: TRBD1 (5 bases). Germline V lookup: CDR1 SGHTA, CDR2 FQGNSA. Trimming stripped 1 base from V and 6 bases from J, with 9 bases between. The CDR3 consists of 13 residues. As DNA, the CDR3 is TGTGCCAGCAGCTTAGAGACAGCGGATGGCTACACCTTC. Its protein product is CASSLETADGYTF.

This clonotype occurred a few times. V is TRBV3-1 and J is TRBJ2-1; a possible D gene is TRBD1 (6 bases). The V and J ends lost 3 bases and 3 bases respectively, with 12 bases between them. The CDR3 contains 15 residues. Germline CDR1 and CDR2: LGHDT and YNNKEL (reference sequence). This CDR3 is CASSQRGFLYNEQFF. The DNA for the CDR3 is TGTGCCAGCAGCCAGAGGGGGTTCCTCTACAATGAGCAGTTCTTC.

As for this clonotype: With a much larger clone just one base away, this may be a read error. The chain has TRBV27 and TRBJ2-5; TRBD2 matches 7 bases. The CDR3 loop spans 14 amino acids. Germline CDR1 reads MNHEY; CDR2 reads SMNVEV (reference sequence). The DNA for the CDR3 is TGTGCCAGCAGGAGGGCTAGCGGACAAGAGGCCCAGTACTTC. It translates to CASRRASGQEAQYF.

The CDR3 nucleotides read TGTGCCAGCAGTGAATCTTACAGGGTCGGATTACAGCCCCAGCATTTT. Residues: CASSESYRVGLQPQHF. The chain is built from TRBV6-1 and TRBJ1-5; tentative D call: TRBD1 (6 bases). This CDR3 spans 16 amino acids. Trimming stripped 2 bases from V and 7 bases from J, with 18 bases between. The V gene's germline CDR1 is MNHNS and CDR2 SASEGT.

The genes are TRBV5-1 and TRBJ2-5; maybe TRBD2 (5 bases). Trimming took 0 bases from V and 5 from J, leaving 14 bases between them. This CDR3 spans 15 amino acids. Germline V lookup: CDR1 SGHRS, CDR2 YFSETQ. The CDR3 reads CASSLASRNEETQYF. Here the CDR3 DNA reads TGCGCCAGCAGCTTGGCTAGCAGGAATGAGGAGACCCAGTACTTC.

This clonotype was picked up a small number of times. The chain recombines TRBV6-1 with TRBJ1-5; D is ambiguous. V lost 2 bases and J lost 5, with 22 bases in between. Germline V gene sequence: CDR1 MNHNS, CDR2 SASEGT. There are 18 residues in the CDR3. CDR3 sequence: CASSEMIRAREPDQPQHF. DNA of the CDR3: TGTGCCAGCAGTGAAATGATACGGGCCCGCGAGCCAGATCAGCCCCAGCATTTT.

This clonotype occurred a few times. The chain employs TRBV9 and TRBJ2-3; tentatively, D is TRBD1 (6 bases). CDR1 and CDR2 (germline): SGDLS, YYNGEE. Trimming took 1 base from V and 4 from J, leaving 13 bases between them. The CDR3 length is 15 residues. CDR3 sequence reads: CASSVNTGSPDTQYF. The CDR3 DNA sequence: TGTGCCAGCAGCGTAAACACAGGGAGTCCAGATACGCAGTATTTT.

This clonotype was detected a few times. CDR3 sequence reads: CASRLTGRTDTQYF. For the CDR3, the DNA is TGCGCCAGCAGGTTAACAGGTCGCACAGATACGCAGTATTTT. The chain joins TRBV5-1 to TRBJ2-3; D may be TRBD1 (5 bases). The germline V gene has CDR1 SGHRS and CDR2 YFSETQ. V was clipped by 5 bases and J by 1 base, with 11 bases between them. The CDR3 length is 14 residues.

This clonotype was observed at least ten times. The chain employs TRBV7-2 and TRBJ2-1; 11 positions match TRBD2. This CDR3 has 15 residues. The V gene's germline CDR1 is SGHTA and CDR2 FQGNSA. Unmatched junction bases numbered 4, after V lost 7 bases and J lost 2 bases. Here the CDR3 reads CASNQLAGAYNEQFF. The CDR3 DNA follows: TGTGCCAGCAACCAACTAGCGGGGGCCTACAATGAGCAGTTCTTC.

The chain recombines TRBV7-2 with TRBJ1-2, with 7 bases fitting TRBD1. Trimming removed 4 bases from V and 4 bases from J; junction bases left unmatched: 6. This CDR3 spans 14 amino acids. CDR1 is SGHTA, CDR2 FQGNSA, per germline. The CDR3 region is CASSSTGIRYGYTF. The CDR3 DNA follows: TGTGCCAGCAGCTCGACAGGGATTCGCTATGGCTACACCTTC.

This clonotype was picked up a small number of times. This chain links TRBV19 with TRBJ1-1; D is ambiguous. Between the trimmed V and J ends, which lost 1 base and 1 base, there was a span of 28 bases. This CDR3 comprises 21 residues. Germline V gene lookup returns CDR1 LNHDA and CDR2 SQIVND (reference sequence). CDR3: CASSIGSRRGFTPYSNTEAFF. As DNA, the CDR3 is TGTGCCAGTAGTATAGGGAGCAGGAGAGGTTTCACACCATATTCGAACACTGAAGCTTTCTTT.

This clonotype was detected only a few times. The V and J genes are TRBV27 and TRBJ2-5; 8 bases agree with TRBD2. Germline assignment: CDR1 MNHEY and CDR2 SMNVEV (reference sequence). The CDR3 has 14 amino acids. Trimming at V came to 6 bases and at J to 5 bases, leaving 8 bases not matched to a gene. The CDR3 DNA is TGTGCCAGCAGAAAGGGAGCGGGGGTGGAGACCCAGTACTTC. Translation gives CASRKGAGVETQYF.

This chain joins TRBV20-1 and TRBJ1-4, with 7 bases matching TRBD1. CDR1 is DFQATT, CDR2 SNEGSKA, per germline (reference sequence). V shed 7 bases, J shed 2 bases, and the junction held 4 bases outside the gene matches. The CDR3 extends over 13 amino acids. The DNA for the CDR3 is TGCAGTGTTAACAGGGGTACTAATGAAAAACTGTTTTTT. Translating it yields CSVNRGTNEKLFF.